This T cell receptor beta chain was profiled in a study of control samples from healthy donors and cancer patients. Germline V gene sequence: CDR1 SGHNT, CDR2 YYREEE (reference sequence). CDR3 size: 15 residues. The V end was cut by 4 bases, the J end by 0 bases, with 11 bases between. The assay was immunoSEQ multiplex PCR, and TCRdb's table has in-frame clones only and misses some. The sample shows approximately 89,000 clones, approximately 87% of them seen only once. The rearrangement joins TRBV5-4 to TRBJ2-1, with a weak D call TRBD1 (5 bases). The sequence came from a middle-aged woman in good health. Sequencing was performed on blood. The CDR3 region is CASSVGHSSYNEQFF. In nucleotides, the CDR3 is TGTGCCAGCAGCGTAGGACATAGCTCCTACAATGAGCAGTTCTTC.